The 26 T cell receptor beta chains below come from one sample, sequenced in a study of response to subunit inactivated influenza vaccine. TCRdb re-called the RT-PCR reads with MiXCR, one entry per CDR3 protein. The repertoire consists of roughly 650,000 distinct CDR3 sequences, with around 16% occurring once and the leading ten covering around a tenth. Source: PBMCs from blood, taken 11 to 12 days after vaccination. These TCRs come from a man over 45 who received an inactivated influenza vaccine.

This rearrangement joins TRBV5-1 to TRBJ2-1; D unclear. CDR3 size: 16 residues. The V and J ends lost 1 base and 0 bases respectively, with 11 bases between them. CDR1 and CDR2 from the germline V gene are SGHRS and YFSETQ. The chain's CDR3 is CASSLSLDLSYNEQFF. CDR3 nucleotides: TGCGCCAGCAGCTTGTCCCTGGACCTCTCCTACAATGAGCAGTTCTTC.

This clonotype occurred a few times. V usage is TRBV27 and J usage is TRBJ1-6; D unclear. Trimming pared 7 bases from V and 0 bases from J, leaving 16 bases between. CDR1 and CDR2 (germline): MNHEY, SMNVEV (reference sequence). The CDR3 spans 17 residues. For the CDR3, the DNA is TGTGCCAGCAAAGTAGGAACGGTCTTCTCCTATAATTCACCCCTCCACTTT. Its protein product is CASKVGTVFSYNSPLHF.

There are a few counts of this clonotype. This chain uses TRBV28 with TRBJ1-6, with D possibly being TRBD1 (5 bases). V was pared by 8 bases and J by 10 bases, with 15 bases between. The CDR3 is made up of 13 amino acids. Germline V gives CDR1 MDHEN, CDR2 SYDVKM. The CDR3 is CASRDRSGSPLHF. The CDR3 DNA reads TGTGCCAGCCGTGACAGAAGCGGATCACCCCTCCACTTT.

V gene TRBV4-3 combines with J gene TRBJ1-3; 7 positions agree with TRBD1. Germline V gene lookup returns CDR1 LGHNA and CDR2 YSLEER. This CDR3 region has 15 residues. V gave up 1 base and J gave up 6 bases; unmatched junction bases: 6. The CDR3 coding sequence is TGCGCCAGCAGCCAAGCCCAGACAGGGTTAAACACCATATATTTT. This gives the protein CASSQAQTGLNTIYF.

V gene TRBV9 combines with J gene TRBJ1-1, with D unresolved. V was pared by 0 bases and J by 1 base, with 10 bases between. The germline V gene encodes CDR1 SGDLS and CDR2 YYNGEE. This CDR3 has 15 residues. As DNA, the CDR3 is TGTGCCAGCAGCGTAGAGGCGGGGTCGAACACTGAAGCTTTCTTT. Its protein is CASSVEAGSNTEAFF. Combining the CDR3 with reference TRBV9 and TRBJ1-1 gives the whole variable domain DSGVTQTPKHLITATGQRVTLRCSPRSGDLSVYWYQQSLDQGLQFLIQYYNGEERAKGNILERFSAQQFPDLHSELNLSSLELGDSALYFCASSVEAGSNTEAFFGQGTRLTVV.

The rearrangement links TRBV7-8 to TRBJ1-1; the D gene is possibly TRBD1 (6 bases). Germline CDR1 is SGHVS and CDR2 is FQNEAQ. This CDR3 has 14 residues. Trimming stripped 5 bases from V and 1 base from J, with 11 bases between. The CDR3 sequence: CASSTRTANTEAFF. Written as DNA, the CDR3 is TGTGCCAGCAGCACCCGGACAGCGAACACTGAAGCTTTCTTT.

This clonotype appeared many times. The chain joins TRBV4-2 to TRBJ2-3; 9 bases map to TRBD2. The V and J ends lost 1 base and 2 bases, in that order; junction bases with no gene match: 10. The length of the CDR3 is 18 residues. Germline V gives CDR1 LGHNA, CDR2 YNFKEQ. The CDR3 bases are TGTGCCAGCAGCCAAGTATCCCTAGCGGGGATACTCACAGATACGCAGTATTTT. As protein: CASSQVSLAGILTDTQYF.

This chain joins TRBV2 and TRBJ2-2; the match to TRBD1 covers 7 bases. With V trimmed by 6 bases and J by 3 bases, 7 bases remained unmatched. Germline loops: CDR1 SNHLY, CDR2 FYNNEI. The CDR3 loop spans 15 amino acids. For the CDR3, the DNA is TGTGCCAGCAGGAAGGACAGGACCCACACCGGGGAGCTGTTTTTT. Its protein is CASRKDRTHTGELFF.

The chain has TRBV29-1 and TRBJ2-3; 10 nucleotides line up with TRBD2. Germline CDR1 is SQVTM and CDR2 is ANQGSEA. The CDR3 consists of 14 residues. With V trimmed by 4 bases and J by 3 bases, 4 bases remained unmatched. Written as DNA, the CDR3 is TGCAGCGTTGTAACTAGCGGGATTACAGATACGCAGTATTTT. Protein product: CSVVTSGITDTQYF.

The chain combines TRBV6-1 with TRBJ2-7; 9 positions match TRBD1. The CDR3 runs 15 residues. The V gene's germline CDR1 is MNHNS and CDR2 SASEGT. Trimming cost V 6 bases and J 1 base; bases outside gene matches: 7. In DNA form, the CDR3 reads TGTGCCAGCAGCGACCAGGGACAGGGTTCCTACGAGCAGTACTTC. Translated, it gives CASSDQGQGSYEQYF.

The chain uses TRBV12-3 or TRBV12-4 and TRBJ1-4, with TRBD1 matching over 7 bases. V shed 6 bases and J 10 bases; nucleotides not matched to a gene: 5. CDR3 length: 12 residues. For the CDR3, the DNA is TGTGCCAGCAGCGACAGGGTCGGAAAACTGTTTTTT. Residues: CASSDRVGKLFF.

The rearrangement joins TRBV20-1 to TRBJ1-1; no clear D gene. Between the trimmed V and J ends, which lost 7 bases and 0 bases, there was a span of 9 bases. The CDR3 totals 12 residues. Germline values: CDR1 DFQATT, CDR2 SNEGSKA (reference sequence). CDR3 sequence reads: CSGWALNTEAFF. CDR3 nucleotides: TGCAGTGGCTGGGCCTTGAACACTGAAGCTTTCTTT.

This clonotype was found many times. This chain uses TRBV7-2 with TRBJ2-7, with D possibly matching TRBD2 (6 bases). Germline-derived CDR1 and CDR2 are SGHTA and FQGNSA. This CDR3 contains 11 residues. The V and J ends lost 7 bases and 3 bases respectively, with 7 bases between them. The CDR3 region has the DNA TGTGCCAGCACGGAGGGCTACGAGCAGTACTTC. This sequence encodes CASTEGYEQYF. The variable domain in full, with the rest retrieved from reference TRBV7-2 and TRBJ2-7, is GAGVSQSPSNKVTEKGKDVELRCDPISGHTALYWYRQSLGQGLEFLIYFQGNSAPDKSGLPSDRFSAERTGGSVSTLTIQRTQQEDSAVYLCASTEGYEQYFGPGTRLTVT.

This clonotype has ten or more counts. The rearrangement joins TRBV11-2 to TRBJ2-5; 9 bases align to TRBD1. The germline gives CDR1 SGHAT, CDR2 FQNNGV. V was clipped by 1 base and J by 13 bases; unmatched bases: 10. The CDR3 loop spans 14 amino acids. The DNA of the CDR3 is TGTGCCAGCAGCTTAGTGGGACAGGGAAGGGTAGGGTACTTC. This codes for CASSLVGQGRVGYF.

This clonotype has a handful of counts. The chain joins TRBV5-1 to TRBJ1-1; D not resolved. V was cut by 4 bases and J by 1 base, with 8 bases left in between. Germline CDR1 and CDR2: SGHRS and YFSETQ. CDR3 size: 13 residues. The CDR3 DNA reads TGCGCCAGCAGCAGACACTCGAACACTGAAGCTTTCTTT. Translated, it gives CASSRHSNTEAFF.

The chain employs TRBV4-2 and TRBJ2-7, with D hard to call. Trimming left V 10 bases short and J 2 bases short, with 15 bases between. The germline gives CDR1 LGHNA, CDR2 YNFKEQ. The CDR3 contains 13 residues. This chain's CDR3 is CAMSPGLAYEQYF. CDR3 bases: TGTGCCATGAGCCCCGGGCTAGCCTACGAGCAGTACTTC.

This chain uses TRBV7-6 with TRBJ2-1; D is undetermined. Germline V gene sequence: CDR1 SGHVS, CDR2 FNYEAQ. The CDR3 is 14 amino acids. V shed 3 bases and J shed 9 bases, with 15 bases lying between them. The DNA of the CDR3 is TGTGCCAGCAGCTTGAATTTTGAGCCGGCTGAGCAGTTCTTC. Residues: CASSLNFEPAEQFF.

This chain uses TRBV7-2 with TRBJ2-1; 10 nucleotides align to TRBD2. The junction had 2 bases not matched to a gene; V was cut back by 3 bases and J by 15 bases. Looked up from germline, CDR1 is SGHTA and CDR2 is FQGNSA. The CDR3 is made up of 11 amino acids. The CDR3 bases are TGTGCCAGCAGCTTTAGCGGGGGGCCGTTCTTC. Translation: CASSFSGGPFF.

This clonotype came up a few times. The chain recombines TRBV29-1 with TRBJ2-7; TRBD1 aligns across 7 bases. CDR3 size: 13 residues. Germline V lookup: CDR1 SQVTM, CDR2 ANQGSEA. V trimming: 6 bases; J trimming: 3 bases; junction bases outside the gene matches: 8. The CDR3 region is CSVTPGQNYEQYF. Here the CDR3 DNA reads TGCAGCGTAACCCCGGGACAGAACTACGAGCAGTACTTC.

The V gene is TRBV9, the J gene TRBJ2-7; D not resolved. The CDR3 is made up of 15 amino acids. V lost 1 base, J lost 0 bases, and 11 bases lay in between. From germline, CDR1 is SGDLS and CDR2 YYNGEE. For the CDR3, the DNA is TGTGCCAGCAGCGTAACGTGGACCAACTCCTACGAGCAGTACTTC. It yields the protein CASSVTWTNSYEQYF. Full variable domain (outside the CDR3, taken from reference TRBV9 and TRBJ2-7): DSGVTQTPKHLITATGQRVTLRCSPRSGDLSVYWYQQSLDQGLQFLIQYYNGEERAKGNILERFSAQQFPDLHSELNLSSLELGDSALYFCASSVTWTNSYEQYFGPGTRLTVT.

This clonotype showed up just a few times. The chain links TRBV10-3 to TRBJ2-2, with a tentative D call TRBD1 (5 bases). Germline-derived CDR1 and CDR2 are ENHRY and SYGVKD. This CDR3 region has 12 residues. The CDR3 nucleotides read TGTGCACATCGTCCAGGGACCGGGGAGCTGTTTTTT. Its translation: CAHRPGTGELFF.

This chain links TRBV12-3 or TRBV12-4 with TRBJ1-4; no clear D. Trimming cost V 5 bases and J 3 bases, with 13 bases left between them. The CDR3 has 15 residues. The CDR3 sequence is CASSDPGVPNEKLFF. In DNA, the CDR3 is TGTGCCAGCAGTGACCCCGGGGTCCCTAATGAAAAACTGTTTTTT.

This chain uses TRBV5-1 with TRBJ2-1; 9 bases are a match to TRBD2. V shed 2 bases and J 0 bases; nucleotides not matched to a gene: 3. This CDR3 region has 16 residues. Germline lookup yields CDR1 SGHRS and CDR2 YFSETQ. CDR3 DNA sequence: TGCGCCAGCAGCTTTAGCGGGAGTAGCTCCTACAATGAGCAGTTCTTC. It codes for CASSFSGSSSYNEQFF.

The V gene is TRBV19, the J gene TRBJ2-7; no firm D call. The germline V and J ends were trimmed by 1 base and 3 bases, with 7 bases remaining between them. This CDR3 has 13 residues. From germline, CDR1 is LNHDA and CDR2 SQIVND (reference sequence). CDR3 sequence: CASSIGLGYEQYF. The CDR3 DNA is TGTGCCAGTAGTATAGGATTGGGCTACGAGCAGTACTTC.

This clonotype was counted only a few times. This rearrangement joins TRBV20-1 to TRBJ1-1, with D tentatively TRBD1 (5 bases). This CDR3 contains 12 residues. V lost 6 bases and J lost 6, with 14 bases in between. Germline V gene data show CDR1 as DFQATT and CDR2 as SNEGSKA (reference sequence). The chain's CDR3 is CSAQPGGAEAFF. DNA of the CDR3: TGCAGTGCGCAGCCTGGGGGGGCTGAAGCTTTCTTT.

This clonotype has a handful of counts. The junction differs from germline at one of its ends, possibly a read error. CDR3 sequence (DNA): TGTGCCAGCAGCTTAGAAGGGTATACTTCACCCCTCCACTTT. Protein: CASSLEGYTSPLHF. The rearrangement joins TRBV7-2 to TRBJ1-6; D remains unclear. CDR3 length: 14 amino acids. Per germline, CDR1 SGHTA and CDR2 FQGNSA. Full variable domain (outside the CDR3, taken from reference TRBV7-2 and TRBJ1-6): GAGVSQSPSNKVTEKGKDVELRCDPISGHTALYWYRQSLGQGLEFLIYFQGNSAPDKSGLPSDRFSAERTGGSVSTLTIQRTQQEDSAVYLCASSLEGYTSPLHFGNGTRLTVT.